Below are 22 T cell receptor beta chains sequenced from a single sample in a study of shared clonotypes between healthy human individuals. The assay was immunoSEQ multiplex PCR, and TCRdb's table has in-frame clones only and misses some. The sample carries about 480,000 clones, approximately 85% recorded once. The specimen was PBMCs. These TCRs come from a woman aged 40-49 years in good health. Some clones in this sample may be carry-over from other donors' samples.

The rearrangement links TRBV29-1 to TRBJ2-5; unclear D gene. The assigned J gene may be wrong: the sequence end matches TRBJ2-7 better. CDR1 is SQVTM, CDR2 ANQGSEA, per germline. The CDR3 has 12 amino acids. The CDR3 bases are TGCAGCGTTGGGTTTGGTGGGGTCGAGCAGTACTTC. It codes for CSVGFGGVEQYF.

The CDR3 reads CASTSRGQGGQYF. CDR3 in DNA: TGTGCCAGCACCTCGAGGGGACAGGGCGGGCAGTATTTT. The rearrangement links TRBV21-1 to TRBJ2-3; the DNA was not compared with TRBD1, the D call given in the table. TRBV21-1 is shown as a pseudogene. CDR3 length: 13 amino acids.

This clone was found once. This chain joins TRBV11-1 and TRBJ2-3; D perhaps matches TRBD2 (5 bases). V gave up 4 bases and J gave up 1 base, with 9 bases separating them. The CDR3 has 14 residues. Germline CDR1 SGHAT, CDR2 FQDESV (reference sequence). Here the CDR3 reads CASSSTRGTDTQYF. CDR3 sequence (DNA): TGTGCCAGCAGCTCTACGCGGGGCACAGATACGCAGTATTTT.

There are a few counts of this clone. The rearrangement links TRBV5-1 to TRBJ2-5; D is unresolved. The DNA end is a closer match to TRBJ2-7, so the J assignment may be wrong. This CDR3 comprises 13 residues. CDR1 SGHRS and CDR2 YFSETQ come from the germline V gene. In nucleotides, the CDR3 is TGCGCCAGCAGCGCTGGATCCACCTACGAGCAGTACTTC. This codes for CASSAGSTYEQYF.

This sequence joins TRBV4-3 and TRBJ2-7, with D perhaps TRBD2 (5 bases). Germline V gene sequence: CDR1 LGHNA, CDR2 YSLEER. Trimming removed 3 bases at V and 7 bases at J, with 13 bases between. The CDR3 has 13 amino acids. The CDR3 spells CASSHAGGGEQYF. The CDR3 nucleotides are TGCGCCAGCAGCCATGCCGGTGGAGGTGAGCAGTACTTC.

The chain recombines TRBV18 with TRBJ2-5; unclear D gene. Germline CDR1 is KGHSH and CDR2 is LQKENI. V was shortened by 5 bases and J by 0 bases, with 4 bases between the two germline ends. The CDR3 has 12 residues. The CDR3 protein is CASSSYQETQYF. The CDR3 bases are TGTGCCAGCTCATCGTACCAAGAGACCCAGTACTTC.

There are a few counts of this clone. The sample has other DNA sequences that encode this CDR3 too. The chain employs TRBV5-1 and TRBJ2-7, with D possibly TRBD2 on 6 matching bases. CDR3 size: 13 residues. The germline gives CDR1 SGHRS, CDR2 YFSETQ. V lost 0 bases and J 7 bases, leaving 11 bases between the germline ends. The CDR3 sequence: CASSLAGTEEQYF. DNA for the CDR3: TGCGCCAGCAGCTTGGCAGGGACTGAAGAGCAGTACTTC.

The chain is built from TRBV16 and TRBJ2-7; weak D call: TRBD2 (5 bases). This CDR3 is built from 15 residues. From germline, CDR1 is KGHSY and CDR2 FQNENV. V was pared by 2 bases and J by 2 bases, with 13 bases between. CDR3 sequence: CASSQVGRATYEQYF. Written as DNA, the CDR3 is TGTGCCAGCAGCCAAGTCGGGCGGGCTACCTACGAGCAGTACTTC.

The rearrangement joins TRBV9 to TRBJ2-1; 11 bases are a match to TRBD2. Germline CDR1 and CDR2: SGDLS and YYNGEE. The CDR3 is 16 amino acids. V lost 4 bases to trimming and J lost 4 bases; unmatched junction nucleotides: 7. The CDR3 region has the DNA TGTGCCAGCAGCTCGACCGGGACTAGCGGATACAATGAGCAGTTCTTC. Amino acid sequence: CASSSTGTSGYNEQFF.

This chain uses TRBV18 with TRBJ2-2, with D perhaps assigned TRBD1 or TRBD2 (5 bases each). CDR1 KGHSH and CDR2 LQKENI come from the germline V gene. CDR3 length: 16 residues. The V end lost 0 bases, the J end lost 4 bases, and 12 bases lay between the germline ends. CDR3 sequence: CASSPPGVRGTGELFF. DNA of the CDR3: TGTGCCAGCTCACCACCGGGGGTCCGGGGCACCGGGGAGCTGTTTTTT.

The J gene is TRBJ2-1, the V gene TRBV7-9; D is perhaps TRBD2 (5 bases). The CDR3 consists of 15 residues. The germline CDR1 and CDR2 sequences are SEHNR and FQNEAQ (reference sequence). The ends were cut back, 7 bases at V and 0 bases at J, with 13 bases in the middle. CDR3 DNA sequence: TGTGCCAGCAACCGGGCGGGCAGCTCCTACAATGAGCAGTTCTTC. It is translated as CASNRAGSSYNEQFF.

This chain's CDR3 is CASSESNGGQGGHEQYF. The CDR3 coding sequence is TGCGCCAGCAGTGAGTCGAACGGGGGACAGGGGGGCCACGAGCAGTACTTC. This chain uses TRBV10-1 with TRBJ2-7; 11 nucleotides agree with TRBD1. In germline, CDR1 is WNHNN, CDR2 SYGVQD (reference sequence). This CDR3 is 17 amino acids long. J lost 5 bases, V lost 0 bases, and 9 bases had no gene match.

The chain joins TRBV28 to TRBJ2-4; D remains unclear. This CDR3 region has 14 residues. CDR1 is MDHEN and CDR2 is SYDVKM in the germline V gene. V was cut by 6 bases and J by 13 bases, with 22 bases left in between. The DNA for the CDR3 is TGTGCCAGCAGCACCCATGCGTACACAAGGAGCCAGTACTTC. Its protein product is CASSTHAYTRSQYF.

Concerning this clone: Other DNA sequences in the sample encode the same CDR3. The CDR3 DNA is TGTGCCAGCAGCCTCGACAGACAAGAGACCCAGTACTTC. Its translation: CASSLDRQETQYF. V usage is TRBV5-4 and J usage is TRBJ2-5, with D maybe TRBD1 (5 bases). Germline loops: CDR1 SGHNT, CDR2 YYREEE (reference sequence). Trimming shortened V by 4 bases and J by 2 bases, and 9 bases separated the two germline ends. CDR3 length equals 13 residues.

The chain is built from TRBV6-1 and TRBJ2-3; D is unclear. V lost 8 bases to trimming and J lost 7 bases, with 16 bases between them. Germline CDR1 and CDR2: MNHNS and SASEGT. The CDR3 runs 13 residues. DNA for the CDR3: TGTGCCAGCGAGATGACTGACGGTCATACGCAGTATTTT. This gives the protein CASEMTDGHTQYF.

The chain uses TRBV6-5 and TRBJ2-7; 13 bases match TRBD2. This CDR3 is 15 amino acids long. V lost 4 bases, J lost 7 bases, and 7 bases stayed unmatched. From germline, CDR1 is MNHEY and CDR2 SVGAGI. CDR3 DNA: TGTGCCAGCAGTTCCCGACTAGCGGGAGGTAAAGAGCAGTACTTC. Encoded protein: CASSSRLAGGKEQYF.

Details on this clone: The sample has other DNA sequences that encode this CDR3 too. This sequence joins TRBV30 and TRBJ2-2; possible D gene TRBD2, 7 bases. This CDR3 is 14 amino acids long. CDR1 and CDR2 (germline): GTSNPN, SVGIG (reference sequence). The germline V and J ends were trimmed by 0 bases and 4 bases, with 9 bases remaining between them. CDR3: CAWSVGGPTGELFF. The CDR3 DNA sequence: TGTGCCTGGAGTGTGGGGGGGCCCACCGGGGAGCTGTTTTTT. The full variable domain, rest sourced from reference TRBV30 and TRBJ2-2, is SQTIHQWPATLVQPVGSPLSLECTVEGTSNPNLYWYRQAAGRGLQLLFYSVGIGQISSEVPQNLSASRPQDRQFILSSKKLLLSDSGFYLCAWSVGGPTGELFFGEGSRLTVL.

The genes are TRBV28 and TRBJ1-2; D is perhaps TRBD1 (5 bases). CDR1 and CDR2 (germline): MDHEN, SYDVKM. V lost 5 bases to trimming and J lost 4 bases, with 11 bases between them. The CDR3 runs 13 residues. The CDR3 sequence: CASSEPGSYGYTF. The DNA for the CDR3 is TGTGCCAGCAGTGAACCAGGGAGCTATGGCTACACCTTC.

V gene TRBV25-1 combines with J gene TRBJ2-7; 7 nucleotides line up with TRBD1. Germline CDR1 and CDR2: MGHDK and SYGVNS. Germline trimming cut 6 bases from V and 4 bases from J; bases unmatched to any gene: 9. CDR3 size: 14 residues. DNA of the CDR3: TGTGCCAGCAGAAAGACAGGGTTTAGTTACGAGCAGTACTTC. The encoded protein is CASRKTGFSYEQYF.

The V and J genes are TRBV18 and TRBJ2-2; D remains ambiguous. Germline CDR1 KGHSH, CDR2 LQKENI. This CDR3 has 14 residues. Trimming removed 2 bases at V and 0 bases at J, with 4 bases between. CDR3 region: CASSPTANTGELFF. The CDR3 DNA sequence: TGTGCCAGCTCACCAACAGCGAACACCGGGGAGCTGTTTTTT.

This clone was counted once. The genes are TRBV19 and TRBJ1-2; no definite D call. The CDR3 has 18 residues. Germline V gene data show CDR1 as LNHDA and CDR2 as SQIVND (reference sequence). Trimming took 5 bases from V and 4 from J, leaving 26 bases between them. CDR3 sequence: CASSFQVPGIPAGYGYTF. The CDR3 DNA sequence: TGTGCCAGTAGTTTCCAAGTCCCCGGGATCCCGGCGGGCTATGGCTACACCTTC.

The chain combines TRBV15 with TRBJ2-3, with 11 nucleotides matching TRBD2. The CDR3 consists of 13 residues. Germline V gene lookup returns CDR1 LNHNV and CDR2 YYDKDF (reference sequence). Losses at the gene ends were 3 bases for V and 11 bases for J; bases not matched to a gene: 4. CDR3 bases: TGTGCCACCAGCAGGGGACTAGCGGAGAGGCAGTATTTT. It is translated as CATSRGLAERQYF.